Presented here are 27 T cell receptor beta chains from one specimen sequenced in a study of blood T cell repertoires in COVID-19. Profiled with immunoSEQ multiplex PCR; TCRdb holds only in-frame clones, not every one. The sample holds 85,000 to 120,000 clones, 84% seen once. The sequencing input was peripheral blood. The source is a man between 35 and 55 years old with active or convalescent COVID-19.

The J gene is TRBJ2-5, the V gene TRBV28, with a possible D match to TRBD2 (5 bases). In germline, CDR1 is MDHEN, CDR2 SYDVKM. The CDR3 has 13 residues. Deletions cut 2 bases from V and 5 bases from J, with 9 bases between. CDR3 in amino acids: CASSLSPGETQYF. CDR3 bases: TGTGCCAGCAGTTTAAGTCCGGGGGAGACCCAGTACTTC.

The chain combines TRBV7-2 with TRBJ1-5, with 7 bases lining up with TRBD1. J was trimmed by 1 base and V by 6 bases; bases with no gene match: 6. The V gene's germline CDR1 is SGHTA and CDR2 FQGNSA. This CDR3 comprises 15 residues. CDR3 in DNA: TGTGCCAGCAGACAAGAGACAGGGAGCAATCAGCCCCAGCATTTT. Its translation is CASRQETGSNQPQHF.

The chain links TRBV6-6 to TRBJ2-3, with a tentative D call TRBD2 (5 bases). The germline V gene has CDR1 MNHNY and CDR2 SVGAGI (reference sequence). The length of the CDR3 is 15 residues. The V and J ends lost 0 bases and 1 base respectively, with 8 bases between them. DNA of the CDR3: TGTGCCAGCAGTTACTCTAGCGCTGGCACAGATACGCAGTATTTT. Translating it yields CASSYSSAGTDTQYF.

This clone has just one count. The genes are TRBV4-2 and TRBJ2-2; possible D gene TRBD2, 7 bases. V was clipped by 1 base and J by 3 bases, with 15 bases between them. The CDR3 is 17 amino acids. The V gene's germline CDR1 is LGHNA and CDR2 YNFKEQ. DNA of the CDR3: TGTGCCAGCAGCCAAGGAAGGGGGGGCGGTGACACCGGGGAGCTGTTTTTT. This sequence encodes CASSQGRGGGDTGELFF.

DNA of the CDR3: TGTGCCAGCAGTTACCGCGTTAACACTGAAGCTTTCTTT. Translation gives CASSYRVNTEAFF. This chain connects TRBV6-5 to TRBJ1-1; D gene unclear. Trimming shortened V by 2 bases and J by 2 bases, and 6 bases separated the two germline ends. This CDR3 comprises 13 residues. CDR1 is MNHEY, CDR2 SVGAGI, per germline.

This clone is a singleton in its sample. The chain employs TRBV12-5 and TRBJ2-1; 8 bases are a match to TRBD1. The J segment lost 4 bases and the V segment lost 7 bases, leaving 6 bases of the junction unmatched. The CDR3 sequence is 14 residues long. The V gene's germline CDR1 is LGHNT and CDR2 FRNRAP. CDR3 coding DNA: TGTGCTAGTGTCGCCGGACAGGGTTACAATGAGCAGTTCTTC. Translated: CASVAGQGYNEQFF.

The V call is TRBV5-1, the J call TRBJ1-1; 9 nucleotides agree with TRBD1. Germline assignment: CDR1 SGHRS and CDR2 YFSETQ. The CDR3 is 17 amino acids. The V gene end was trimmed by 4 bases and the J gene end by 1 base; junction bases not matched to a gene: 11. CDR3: CASSLGTGTRTNTEAFF. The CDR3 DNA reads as TGCGCCAGCAGCCTCGGGACAGGGACTAGGACGAACACTGAAGCTTTCTTT.

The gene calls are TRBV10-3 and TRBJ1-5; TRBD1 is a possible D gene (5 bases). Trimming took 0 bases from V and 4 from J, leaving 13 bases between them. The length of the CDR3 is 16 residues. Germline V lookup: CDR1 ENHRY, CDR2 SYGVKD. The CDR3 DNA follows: TGTGCCATCAGTGAGTCGAGTTTGGGGGGGAATCAGCCCCAGCATTTT. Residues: CAISESSLGGNQPQHF.

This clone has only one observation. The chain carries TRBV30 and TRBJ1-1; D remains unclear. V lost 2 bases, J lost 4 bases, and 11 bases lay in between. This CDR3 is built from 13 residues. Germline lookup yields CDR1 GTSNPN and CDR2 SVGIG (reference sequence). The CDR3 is CAWSKQFTTEAFF. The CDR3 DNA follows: TGTGCCTGGAGTAAACAATTTACCACTGAAGCTTTCTTT.

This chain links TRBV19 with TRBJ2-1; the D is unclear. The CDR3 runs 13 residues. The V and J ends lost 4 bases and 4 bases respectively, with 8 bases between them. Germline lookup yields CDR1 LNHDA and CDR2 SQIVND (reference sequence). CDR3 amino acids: CASSNSLYNEQFF. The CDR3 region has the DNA TGTGCCAGTAGTAATAGCCTTTACAATGAGCAGTTCTTC.

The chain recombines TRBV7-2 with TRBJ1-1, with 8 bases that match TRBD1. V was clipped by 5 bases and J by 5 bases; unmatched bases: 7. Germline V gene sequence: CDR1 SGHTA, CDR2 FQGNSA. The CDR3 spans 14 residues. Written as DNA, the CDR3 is TGTGCCAGCAGCCCCGGACAGGGTTGGACTGAAGCTTTCTTT. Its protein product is CASSPGQGWTEAFF. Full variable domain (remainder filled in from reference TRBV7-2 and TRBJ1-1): GAGVSQSPSNKVTEKGKDVELRCDPISGHTALYWYRQSLGQGLEFLIYFQGNSAPDKSGLPSDRFSAERTGGSVSTLTIQRTQQEDSAVYLCASSPGQGWTEAFFGQGTRLTVV.

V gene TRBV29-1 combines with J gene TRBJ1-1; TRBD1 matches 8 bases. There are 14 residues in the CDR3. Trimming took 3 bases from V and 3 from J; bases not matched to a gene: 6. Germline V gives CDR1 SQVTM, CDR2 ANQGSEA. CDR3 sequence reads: CSVEGRGRDTEAFF. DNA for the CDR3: TGCAGCGTTGAGGGCAGGGGGCGGGACACTGAAGCTTTCTTT.

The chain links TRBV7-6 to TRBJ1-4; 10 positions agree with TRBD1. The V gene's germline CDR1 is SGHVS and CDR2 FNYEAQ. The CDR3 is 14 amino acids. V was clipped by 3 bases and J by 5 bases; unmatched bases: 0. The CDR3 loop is CASSLGQGNEKLFF. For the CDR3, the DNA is TGTGCCAGCAGCTTGGGACAGGGGAATGAAAAACTGTTTTTT.

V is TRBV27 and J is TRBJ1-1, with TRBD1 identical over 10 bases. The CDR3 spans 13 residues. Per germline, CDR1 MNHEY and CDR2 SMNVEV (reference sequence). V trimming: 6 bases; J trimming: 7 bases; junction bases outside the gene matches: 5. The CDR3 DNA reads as TGTGCCAGCAGGGACAGGGGGTGGAGTGAAGCTTTCTTT. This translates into CASRDRGWSEAFF.

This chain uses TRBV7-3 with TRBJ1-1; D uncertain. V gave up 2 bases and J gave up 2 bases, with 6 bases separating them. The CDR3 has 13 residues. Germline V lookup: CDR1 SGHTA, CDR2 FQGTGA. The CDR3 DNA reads TGTGCCAGCAGCTTATCACTTAACACTGAAGCTTTCTTT. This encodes CASSLSLNTEAFF.

The CDR3 DNA reads TGTGCCAGCAGCTTGCCGGAGGGGCGGGGGAACTCCTACGAGCAGTACTTC. Translation: CASSLPEGRGNSYEQYF. The genes are TRBV7-2 and TRBJ2-7; TRBD2 aligns across 7 bases. The CDR3 has 17 amino acids. Trimming removed 3 bases from V and 0 bases from J; junction bases left unmatched: 11. Germline CDR1 and CDR2: SGHTA and FQGNSA.

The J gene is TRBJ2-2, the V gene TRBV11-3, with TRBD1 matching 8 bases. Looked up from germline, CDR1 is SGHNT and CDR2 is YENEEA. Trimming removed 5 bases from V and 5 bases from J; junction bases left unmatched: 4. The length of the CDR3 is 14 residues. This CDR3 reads CASSQGAGTGELFF. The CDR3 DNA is TGTGCCAGCAGCCAGGGGGCAGGAACCGGGGAGCTGTTTTTT.

The CDR3 region has the DNA TGTGCCAGCAGTTCCCCAGGGATCTCTGCTGGAAACACCATATATTTT. Its protein product is CASSSPGISAGNTIYF. V gene TRBV6-6 combines with J gene TRBJ1-3, with a weak D call TRBD1 (5 bases). The CDR3 totals 16 residues. CDR1 is MNHNY, CDR2 SVGAGI, per germline (reference sequence). Between the trimmed V and J ends, which lost 4 bases and 2 bases, there was a span of 15 bases.

CDR3 sequence (DNA): TGTGCCAGCAGTGATCCGGGGTATGGGTATGGCTACACCTTC. The encoded protein is CASSDPGYGYGYTF. The chain has TRBV6-1 and TRBJ1-2; no definite D call. Germline V gives CDR1 MNHNS, CDR2 SASEGT. The germline V and J ends were trimmed by 3 bases and 5 bases, with 13 bases remaining between them. The CDR3 totals 14 residues.

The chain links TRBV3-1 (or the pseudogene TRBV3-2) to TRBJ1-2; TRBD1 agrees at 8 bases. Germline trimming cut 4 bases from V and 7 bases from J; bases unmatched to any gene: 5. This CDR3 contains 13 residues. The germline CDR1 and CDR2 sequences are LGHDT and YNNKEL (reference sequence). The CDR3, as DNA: TGTGCCAGCAGCCCGACAGGGGAGAGTGGCTACACCTTC. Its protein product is CASSPTGESGYTF.

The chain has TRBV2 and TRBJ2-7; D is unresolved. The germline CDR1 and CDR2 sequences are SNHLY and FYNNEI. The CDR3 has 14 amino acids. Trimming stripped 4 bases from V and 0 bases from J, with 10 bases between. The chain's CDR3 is CASSVGPRSYEQYF. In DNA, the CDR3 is TGTGCCAGCAGTGTTGGGCCGCGCTCCTACGAGCAGTACTTC.

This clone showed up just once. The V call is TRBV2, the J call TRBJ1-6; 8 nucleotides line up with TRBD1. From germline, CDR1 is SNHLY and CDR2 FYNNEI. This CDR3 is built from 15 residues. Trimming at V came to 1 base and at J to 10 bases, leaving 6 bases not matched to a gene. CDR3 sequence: CASSEVGTGSSPLHF. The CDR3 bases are TGTGCCAGCAGTGAAGTGGGGACAGGTTCCTCACCCCTCCACTTT.

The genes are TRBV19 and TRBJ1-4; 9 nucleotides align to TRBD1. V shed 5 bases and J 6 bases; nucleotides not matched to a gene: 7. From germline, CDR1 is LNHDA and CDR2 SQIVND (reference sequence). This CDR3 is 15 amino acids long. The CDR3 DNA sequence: TGTGCCAGTAGTCTACAGGGGGCGGTAGATGAAAAACTGTTTTTT. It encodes CASSLQGAVDEKLFF.

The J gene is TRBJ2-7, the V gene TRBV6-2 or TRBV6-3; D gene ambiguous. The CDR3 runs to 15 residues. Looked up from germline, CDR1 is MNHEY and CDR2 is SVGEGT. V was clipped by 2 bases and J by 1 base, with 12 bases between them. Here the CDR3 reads CASSYTAAASYEQYF. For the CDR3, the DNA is TGTGCCAGCAGTTACACTGCGGCCGCATCCTACGAGCAGTACTTC.

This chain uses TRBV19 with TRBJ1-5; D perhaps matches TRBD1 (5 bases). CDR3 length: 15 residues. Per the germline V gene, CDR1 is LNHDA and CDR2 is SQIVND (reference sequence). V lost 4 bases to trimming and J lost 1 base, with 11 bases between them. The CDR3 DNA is TGTGCCAGTAGTAGGCTGGGGGGAAGCAATCAGCCCCAGCATTTT. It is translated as CASSRLGGSNQPQHF. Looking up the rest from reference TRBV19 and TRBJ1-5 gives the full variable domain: DGGITQSPKYLFRKEGQNVTLSCEQNLNHDAMYWYRQDPGQGLRLIYYSQIVNDFQKGDIAEGYSVSREKKESFPLTVTSAQKNPTAFYLCASSRLGGSNQPQHFGDGTRLSIL.

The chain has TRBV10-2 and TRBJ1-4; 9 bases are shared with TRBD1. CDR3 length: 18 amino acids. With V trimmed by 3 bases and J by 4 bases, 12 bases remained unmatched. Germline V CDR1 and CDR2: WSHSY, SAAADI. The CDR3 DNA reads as TGCGCCAGCAGTGATATAGGCTCAGGGACAGGGCGTAATGAAAAACTGTTTTTT. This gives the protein CASSDIGSGTGRNEKLFF.

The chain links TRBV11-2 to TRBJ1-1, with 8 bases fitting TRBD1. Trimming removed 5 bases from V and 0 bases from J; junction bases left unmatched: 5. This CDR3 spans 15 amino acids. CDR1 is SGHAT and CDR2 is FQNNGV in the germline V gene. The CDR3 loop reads CASSPGQGMNTEAFF. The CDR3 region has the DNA TGTGCCAGCAGCCCCGGACAGGGAATGAACACTGAAGCTTTCTTT.